Each of the 15 T cell receptor beta chains below was sequenced from the same sample in a study of metastatic and nonmetastatic thyroid tumors. TCRdb called clones again from the PCR reads with MiXCR. The sample has 20,000 to 25,000 clones, roughly 22% seen once. No patient had received any treatment before thyroid surgery. What was sequenced was blood. These receptors originate from a female donor with papillary thyroid cancer or a benign thyroid nodule (not recorded which). Some clones in this sample may be carry-over from other donors' samples.

V gene TRBV6-1 combines with J gene TRBJ2-7; D perhaps matches TRBD1 (6 bases). Per the germline V gene, CDR1 is MNHNS and CDR2 is SASEGT. The CDR3 runs to 12 residues. V dropped 11 bases and J dropped 3 bases, with 14 bases sitting between them. CDR3: CASGTRGYEQYF. The CDR3 DNA sequence: TGTGCCTCGGGCACCAGGGGCTACGAGCAGTACTTC.

In the case of this clone: Since the CDR3 does not end with the conserved phenylalanine or tryptophan, this likely comes from a read error. The J gene is TRBJ2-5, the V gene TRBV6-1; D call uncertain. The V end was cut by 7 bases, the J end by 7 bases, with 22 bases between. Germline V gene lookup returns CDR1 MNHNS and CDR2 SASEGT. This CDR3 spans 15 amino acids. Here the CDR3 DNA reads TGTGCCAGCACCATCGAGTGGCCCCCTTCCGGGACCCAGTACTTG. Amino acids: CASTIEWPPSGTQYL.

Comments on this clone: With a much larger clone just one base away, this may be a read error. V is TRBV11-1 and J is TRBJ2-3; 12 bases match TRBD1. The CDR3 loop spans 17 amino acids. Per germline, CDR1 SGHAT and CDR2 FQDESV (reference sequence). The CDR3 DNA is TGTGTCAGCAGCGCGACCCGGGACAGGGGGCTGGGGGATACGCAGTATTTT. Translating gives CVSSATRDRGLGDTQYF.

The chain uses TRBV6-1 and TRBJ1-2, with D maybe TRBD1 (5 bases). CDR1 is MNHNS, CDR2 SASEGT, per germline. This CDR3 comprises 13 residues. Trimming took off 8 bases at V and 1 base at J, with 11 bases between the two ends. CDR3: CASARDVNYGYTF. The DNA of the CDR3 is TGTGCCAGCGCCCGGGACGTTAACTATGGCTACACCTTC.

The sample holds many counts of this clone. The chain joins TRBV6-6 to TRBJ2-3; D may be TRBD1 or TRBD2 (5 bases each). V gave up 2 bases and J gave up 6 bases, with 15 bases separating them. The CDR3 runs to 15 residues. The germline gives CDR1 MNHNY, CDR2 SVGAGI (reference sequence). CDR3 nucleotides: TGTGCCAGCAGTTACGGGGCTGGGCCGGGGGATACGCAGTATTTT. Translated: CASSYGAGPGDTQYF.

This clone occurred many times. This chain connects TRBV30 to TRBJ1-3; 7 bases fit TRBD1. CDR1 and CDR2 (germline): GTSNPN, SVGIG (reference sequence). The CDR3 extends over 16 amino acids. The ends lost 3 bases at V and 0 bases at J; junction bases unmatched: 8. The CDR3 nucleotides are TGTGCCTGGAGCCCGGGACAGCCTAGCTCTGGAAACACCATATATTTT. Residues: CAWSPGQPSSGNTIYF.

This clone was seen many times. A read error may account for a junction end that differs from germline. The V call is TRBV7-7, the J call TRBJ2-1, with D possibly TRBD1 on 6 matching bases. Germline V gene data show CDR1 as SSHAT and CDR2 as FNYEAQ (reference sequence). The CDR3 sequence is 15 residues long. The CDR3 here is CASSPSEGGYNEQFF. The CDR3 DNA is TGTGCTAGCAGCCCCAGTGAAGGGGGCTACAATGAGCAGTTCTTC.

CDR3 sequence (DNA): TGCGCCAGCAGCTTCTCAACTCTTAGCGGGCAAGAGACCCAGTACTTC. Its protein product is CASSFSTLSGQETQYF. The rearrangement joins TRBV5-1 to TRBJ2-5, with 7 bases aligning to TRBD2. Germline CDR1 is SGHRS and CDR2 is YFSETQ. This CDR3 region has 16 residues. Germline trimming cut 2 bases from V and 2 bases from J; bases unmatched to any gene: 9.

This clone was recorded at least ten times. The CDR3 DNA sequence: TGTGCCAGCAGTGACTCAGCAGGGGCCAAAAACATTCAGTACTTC. This translates into CASSDSAGAKNIQYF. The chain joins TRBV6-4 to TRBJ2-4; the D gene is possibly TRBD1 (5 bases). The CDR3 contains 15 residues. The V gene lost 0 bases and the J gene lost 1 base, with 7 bases spanning the gap. Germline V CDR1 and CDR2: MRHNA, SNTAGT.

This clone has a count of ten or more. The CDR3 protein is CASSLDTGVEQYF. CDR3 bases: TGTGCCAGCAGCCTGGATACAGGTGTCGAGCAGTACTTC. The chain couples TRBV9 to TRBJ2-7; a possible D gene is TRBD1 (5 bases). Germline lookup yields CDR1 SGDLS and CDR2 YYNGEE. Trimming shortened V by 4 bases and J by 6 bases, and 14 bases separated the two germline ends. There are 13 residues in the CDR3.

In its sample, this clone is medium-sized. The chain has TRBV12-5 and TRBJ1-1; D is unresolved. The CDR3 length is 11 residues. Trimming cost V 3 bases and J 4 bases, with 3 bases left between them. Germline-derived CDR1 and CDR2 are LGHNT and FRNRAP. CDR3 coding DNA: TGTGCTAGTGGTTTTGGCACTGAAGCTTTCTTT. Its protein is CASGFGTEAFF.

On this clone: A clone one base away is much larger, so this may be a read error. The chain combines TRBV20-1 with TRBJ1-2; D unclear. V dropped 6 bases and J dropped 4 bases, with 9 bases sitting between them. The CDR3 has 11 residues. The germline V gene has CDR1 DFQATT and CDR2 SNEGSKA (reference sequence). The DNA of the CDR3 is TGCAGTGCCTATGGCAGCTATGGCTACACCTTC. This gives the protein CSAYGSYGYTF.

This clone was counted only a few times. The chain combines TRBV28 with TRBJ1-2; D possibly corresponds to TRBD1 (6 bases). Germline V gene lookup returns CDR1 MDHEN and CDR2 SYDVKM. The CDR3 is 15 amino acids. Trimming left V 5 bases short and J 8 bases short, with 21 bases between. In DNA form, the CDR3 reads TGTGCCAGCAGTGCGGGACAATCCCAAGTGGAGGGCTACACCTTC. This encodes CASSAGQSQVEGYTF.

This clone was recorded many times. At one end, the junction sequence differs from germline, possibly due to a read error. V gene TRBV2 combines with J gene TRBJ1-1; unclear D gene. The CDR3 is 10 amino acids. The germline gives CDR1 SNHLY, CDR2 FYNNEI. The CDR3 loop is CASMGGRPRF. The DNA of the CDR3 is TGTGCCAGCATGGGAGGACGGCCCCGGTTT.

This chain links TRBV18 with TRBJ2-5; 11 nucleotides agree with TRBD1. Germline CDR1 KGHSH, CDR2 LQKENI. V lost 3 bases and J lost 5; bases outside the gene matches: 5. The CDR3 has 15 residues. The CDR3: CASSPGQGAGETQYF. Here the CDR3 DNA reads TGTGCCAGCTCACCTGGACAGGGGGCAGGGGAGACCCAGTACTTC.